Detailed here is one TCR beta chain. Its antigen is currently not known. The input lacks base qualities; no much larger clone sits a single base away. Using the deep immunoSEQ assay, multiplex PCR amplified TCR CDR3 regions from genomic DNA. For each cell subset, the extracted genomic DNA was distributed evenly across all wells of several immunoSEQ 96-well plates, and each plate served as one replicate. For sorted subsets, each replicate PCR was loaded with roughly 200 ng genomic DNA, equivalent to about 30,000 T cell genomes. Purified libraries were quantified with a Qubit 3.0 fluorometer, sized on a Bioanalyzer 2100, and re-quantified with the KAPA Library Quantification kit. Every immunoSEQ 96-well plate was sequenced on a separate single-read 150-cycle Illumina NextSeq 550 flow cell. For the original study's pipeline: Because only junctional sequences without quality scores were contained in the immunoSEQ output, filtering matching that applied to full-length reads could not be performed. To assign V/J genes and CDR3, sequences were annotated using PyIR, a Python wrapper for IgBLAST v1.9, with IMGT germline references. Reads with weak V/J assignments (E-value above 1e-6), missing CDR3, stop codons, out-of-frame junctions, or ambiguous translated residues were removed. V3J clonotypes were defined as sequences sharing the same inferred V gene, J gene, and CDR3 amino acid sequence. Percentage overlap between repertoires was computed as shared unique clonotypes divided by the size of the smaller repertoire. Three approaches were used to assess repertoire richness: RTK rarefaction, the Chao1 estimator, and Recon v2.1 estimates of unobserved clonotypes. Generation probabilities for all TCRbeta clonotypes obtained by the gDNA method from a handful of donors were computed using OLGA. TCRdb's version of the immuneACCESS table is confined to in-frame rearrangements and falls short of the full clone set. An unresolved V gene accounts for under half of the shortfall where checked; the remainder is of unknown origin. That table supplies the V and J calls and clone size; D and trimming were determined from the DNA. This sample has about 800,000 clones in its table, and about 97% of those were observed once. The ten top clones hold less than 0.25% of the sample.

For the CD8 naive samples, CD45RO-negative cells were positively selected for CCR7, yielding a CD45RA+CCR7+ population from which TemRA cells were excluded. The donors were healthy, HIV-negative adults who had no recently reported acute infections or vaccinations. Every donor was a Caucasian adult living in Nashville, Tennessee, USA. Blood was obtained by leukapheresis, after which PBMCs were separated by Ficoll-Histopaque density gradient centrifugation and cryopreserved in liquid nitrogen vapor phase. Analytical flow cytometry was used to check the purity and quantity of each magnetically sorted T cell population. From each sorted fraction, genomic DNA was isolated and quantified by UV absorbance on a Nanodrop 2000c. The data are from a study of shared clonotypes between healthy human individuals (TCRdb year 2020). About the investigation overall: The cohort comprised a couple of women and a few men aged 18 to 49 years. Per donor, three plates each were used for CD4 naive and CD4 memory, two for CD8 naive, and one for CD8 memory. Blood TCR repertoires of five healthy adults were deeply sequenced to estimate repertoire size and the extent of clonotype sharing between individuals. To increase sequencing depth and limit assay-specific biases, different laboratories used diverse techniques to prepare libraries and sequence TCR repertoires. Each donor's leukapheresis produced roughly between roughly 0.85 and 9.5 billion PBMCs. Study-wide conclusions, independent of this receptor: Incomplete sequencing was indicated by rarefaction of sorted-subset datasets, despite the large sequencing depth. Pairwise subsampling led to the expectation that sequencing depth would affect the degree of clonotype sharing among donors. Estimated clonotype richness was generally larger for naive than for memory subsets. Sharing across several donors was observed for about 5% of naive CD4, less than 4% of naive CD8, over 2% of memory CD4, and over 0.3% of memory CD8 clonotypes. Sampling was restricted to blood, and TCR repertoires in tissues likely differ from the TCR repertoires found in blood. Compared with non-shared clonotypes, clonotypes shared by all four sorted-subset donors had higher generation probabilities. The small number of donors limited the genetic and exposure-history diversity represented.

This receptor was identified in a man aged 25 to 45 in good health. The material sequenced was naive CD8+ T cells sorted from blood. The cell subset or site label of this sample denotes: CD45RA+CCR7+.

The CDR3 sequence is CASSPRDEQNEKLFF. The DNA reads as follows: TGTGCCAGTAGTCCTAGGGACGAGCAGAATGAAAAACTGTTTTTT. The rearranged segments are TRBV19 and TRBJ1-4; the D segment could be TRBD1, given 5 matching bases. Deletion took 5 bases off V and 5 bases off J, with a span of 15 bases between the germline ends. From cysteine to phenylalanine, the CDR3 is 15 amino acids long. The entry retains the CDR3 DNA only, 45 bases that are in frame from base 1. The germline V gene (reference sequence) provides CDR1 LNHDA and CDR2 SQIVND. This CDR3, with the reference TRBV19 and TRBJ1-4 proteins standing in past its ends, gives the full variable domain DGGITQSPKYLFRKEGQNVTLSCEQNLNHDAMYWYRQDPGQGLRLIYYSQIVNDFQKGDIAEGYSVSREKKESFPLTVTSAQKNPTAFYLCASSPRDEQNEKLFFGSGTQLSVL.